One sample yielded the 26 T cell receptor beta chains listed below, sequenced in a study of T cell responses to AZD1222 COVID-19 vaccine (dated by TCRdb to about 2021). What the time point label conveys for this sample: baseline before first vaccination. Libraries came from the immunoSEQ multiplex PCR assay. TCRdb took over this immuneACCESS table, retaining in-frame rearrangements with V and J assigned. Such tables are incomplete; in checked studies, under half of the missing clones stem from an unresolved V gene, and the remainder is unexplained. Within this sample are 95,000 to 150,000 clones, with about 90% of them counted one time only. The ten largest make up roughly 13% of the sample. Material: peripheral blood, obtained on day 0 of AZD1222 vaccination. These receptors all come from an adult in good health.

The chain employs TRBV6-5 and TRBJ2-7, with TRBD1 identical over 7 bases. Trimming at V came to 7 bases and at J to 4 bases, leaving 7 bases not matched to a gene. CDR3 length: 13 residues. In germline, CDR1 is MNHEY, CDR2 SVGAGI. The CDR3 region is CASTLRTGYEQYF. The CDR3 bases are TGTGCCAGCACCCTTAGGACAGGTTACGAGCAGTACTTC.

V usage is TRBV5-1 and J usage is TRBJ1-2; possible D gene TRBD1, 5 bases. CDR3 length: 15 residues. The V gene's germline CDR1 is SGHRS and CDR2 YFSETQ. The ends were cut back, 0 bases at V and 4 bases at J, with 13 bases in the middle. The CDR3 region is CASSLASGASYGYTF. Written as DNA, the CDR3 is TGCGCCAGCAGCTTGGCCTCTGGGGCCTCCTATGGCTACACCTTC.

The J gene is TRBJ1-2, the V gene TRBV28; D unclear. CDR3 length equals 12 residues. V shed 2 bases and J shed 6 bases, with 7 bases lying between them. In germline, CDR1 is MDHEN, CDR2 SYDVKM. CDR3 bases: TGTGCCAGCAGTTTAGCTTCTCATGGCTACACCTTC. This translates into CASSLASHGYTF.

This clone was counted a few times. This chain uses TRBV7-8 with TRBJ2-5; no definite D call. The CDR3 covers 14 residues. Germline CDR1 SGHVS, CDR2 FQNEAQ. V was trimmed by 1 base and J by 5 bases, leaving 11 bases between them. This chain's CDR3 is CASSLVAPGETQYF. The CDR3 DNA reads as TGTGCCAGCAGCTTAGTAGCCCCTGGGGAGACCCAGTACTTC.

The chain combines TRBV29-1 with TRBJ2-7; D possibly corresponds to TRBD1 (6 bases). CDR1 and CDR2 from the germline V gene are SQVTM and ANQGSEA. V was clipped by 3 bases and J by 4 bases, with 16 bases between them. The CDR3 covers 14 residues. In DNA, the CDR3 is TGCAGCGTTGAGCAGAGGGGGAGATTGTACGAGCAGTACTTC. Translated: CSVEQRGRLYEQYF.

About this clone: The germline gene is not matched at one end of the junction; a read error may be the cause. V usage is TRBV28 and J usage is TRBJ1-5; 8 nucleotides agree with TRBD1. The CDR3 extends over 15 amino acids. The germline CDR1 and CDR2 sequences are MDHEN and SYDVKM. CDR3 DNA: TGTGCCAGCAGTTTGGGGGGGACAGGCAAACAGCCCCAGCATTTT. Amino acid sequence: CASSLGGTGKQPQHF.

This clone was seen a single time. V is TRBV6-2 or TRBV6-3 and J is TRBJ1-2; D is unclear. CDR1 is MNHEY and CDR2 is SVGEGT in the germline V gene. There are 15 residues in the CDR3. V gave up 6 bases and J gave up 4 bases, with 18 bases separating them. CDR3 loop: CASSYVEWETYGYTF. In DNA, the CDR3 is TGTGCCAGCAGCTATGTCGAGTGGGAGACCTATGGCTACACCTTC.

The rearrangement joins TRBV4-1 to TRBJ1-1; D unclear. Germline V gene data show CDR1 as MGHRA and CDR2 as YSYEKL. The CDR3 length is 14 residues. V was clipped by 2 bases and J by 0 bases, with 7 bases between them. CDR3 residues: CASSQLGLNTEAFF. CDR3 in DNA: TGCGCCAGCAGCCAACTGGGGTTGAACACTGAAGCTTTCTTT.

The CDR3 loop is CASSRSDSGANVLTF. For the CDR3, the DNA is TGTGCCAGCAGCCGATCGGACTCTGGGGCCAACGTCCTGACTTTC. The rearrangement links TRBV7-9 to TRBJ2-6; D is unresolved. The germline CDR1 and CDR2 sequences are SEHNR and FQNEAQ (reference sequence). The CDR3 loop spans 15 amino acids. Deletions cut 5 bases from V and 0 bases from J, with 8 bases between.

V gene TRBV7-2 combines with J gene TRBJ1-4, with TRBD1 as a possible D gene (6 bases). CDR3 size: 17 residues. The V gene lost 2 bases and the J gene lost 3 bases, with 16 bases spanning the gap. CDR1 and CDR2 from the germline V gene are SGHTA and FQGNSA. CDR3: CASSLRTVLQANEKLFF. DNA of the CDR3: TGTGCCAGCAGCTTACGGACAGTCTTACAGGCTAATGAAAAACTGTTTTTT.

The chain carries TRBV9 and TRBJ1-2; tentatively, D is TRBD1 (6 bases). CDR3 length equals 17 residues. Deletions cut 1 base from V and 2 bases from J, with 18 bases between. Germline V gene sequence: CDR1 SGDLS, CDR2 YYNGEE. The CDR3 spells CASSVSQGRPPNYGYTF. CDR3 in DNA: TGTGCCAGCAGCGTAAGTCAGGGGAGGCCACCAAACTATGGCTACACCTTC.

The chain combines TRBV5-1 with TRBJ1-1, with no clear D. The CDR3 extends over 13 amino acids. Germline V gene lookup returns CDR1 SGHRS and CDR2 YFSETQ. Between the trimmed V and J ends, which lost 7 bases and 0 bases, there was a span of 10 bases. The CDR3 nucleotides are TGCGCCAGCGGATCCGGGATGAACACTGAAGCTTTCTTT. Translating gives CASGSGMNTEAFF.

This chain uses TRBV7-2 with TRBJ1-2; 8 bases are a match to TRBD1. Unmatched junction bases numbered 6, after V lost 4 bases and J lost 5 bases. The germline V gene has CDR1 SGHTA and CDR2 FQGNSA. The CDR3 is made up of 14 amino acids. CDR3 in amino acids: CASSSYQGAYGYTF. The CDR3 coding sequence is TGTGCCAGCAGCTCGTACCAGGGGGCGTATGGCTACACCTTC.

The rearrangement joins TRBV30 to TRBJ1-1; D may be TRBD1 (5 bases). Germline loops: CDR1 GTSNPN, CDR2 SVGIG (reference sequence). The V end was cut by 2 bases, the J end by 1 base, with 11 bases between. The CDR3 covers 14 residues. In DNA, the CDR3 is TGTGCCTGGAGTTTCGGGACCTCGAACACTGAAGCTTTCTTT. Amino acids: CAWSFGTSNTEAFF.

The chain uses TRBV5-8 and TRBJ1-6; 7 bases agree with TRBD1. The CDR3 extends over 17 amino acids. V gave up 1 base and J gave up 1 base; unmatched junction bases: 5. The V gene's germline CDR1 is SGHTS and CDR2 YDEGEE. The CDR3 here is CASSLIGGSSYNSPLHF. The CDR3 region has the DNA TGTGCCAGCAGCTTGATAGGGGGCTCATCCTATAATTCACCCCTCCACTTT.

The J gene is TRBJ2-5, the V gene TRBV19; D might be TRBD1 (6 bases). The CDR3 spans 13 residues. Trimming shortened V by 7 bases and J by 5 bases, and 14 bases separated the two germline ends. Per the germline V gene, CDR1 is LNHDA and CDR2 is SQIVND (reference sequence). CDR3 nucleotides: TGTGCCAGTAAGGGGGAAATTCGGGAGACCCAGTACTTC. It specifies CASKGEIRETQYF.

The rearrangement uses TRBV19 and TRBJ2-6; D remains ambiguous. V was trimmed by 10 bases and J by 0 bases, leaving 10 bases between them. Germline CDR1 reads LNHDA; CDR2 reads SQIVND (reference sequence). This CDR3 region has 14 residues. The CDR3 protein is CATVANSGANVLTF. For the CDR3, the DNA is TGTGCCACTGTAGCCAACTCTGGGGCCAACGTCCTGACTTTC. Based on the CDR3 plus reference TRBV19 and TRBJ2-6, the full variable domain is DGGITQSPKYLFRKEGQNVTLSCEQNLNHDAMYWYRQDPGQGLRLIYYSQIVNDFQKGDIAEGYSVSREKKESFPLTVTSAQKNPTAFYLCATVANSGANVLTFGAGSRLTVL.

This chain uses TRBV2 with TRBJ1-5; D call uncertain. From germline, CDR1 is SNHLY and CDR2 FYNNEI. The V end was cut by 4 bases, the J end by 1 base, with 11 bases between. This CDR3 contains 15 residues. Here the CDR3 DNA reads TGTGCCAGCAGTGGAATGGGCCGAAGCAATCAGCCCCAGCATTTT. Its translation: CASSGMGRSNQPQHF.

This clone was observed once. The rearrangement uses TRBV28 and TRBJ1-1; no definite D call. The CDR3 runs 15 residues. The ends were cut back, 3 bases at V and 1 base at J, with 12 bases in the middle. The germline V gene encodes CDR1 MDHEN and CDR2 SYDVKM. As DNA, the CDR3 is TGTGCCAGCAGTTTCCTTACCTCCGAGAACACTGAAGCTTTCTTT. Translating gives CASSFLTSENTEAFF.

The rearrangement joins TRBV6-5 to TRBJ1-1; perhaps TRBD1 as D (5 bases). The germline V gene has CDR1 MNHEY and CDR2 SVGAGI. V was trimmed by 8 bases and J by 3 bases, leaving 10 bases between them. CDR3 length equals 12 residues. The DNA of the CDR3 is TGTGCCAGCGGGAGGGACGACACTGAAGCTTTCTTT. This sequence encodes CASGRDDTEAFF.

In nucleotides, the CDR3 is TGTGCCAGCAGCATAGGACAGGGCGGAGGGTACCAAGAGACCCAGTACTTC. It codes for CASSIGQGGGYQETQYF. The chain uses TRBV7-2 and TRBJ2-5, with 8 bases fitting TRBD1. Germline V gives CDR1 SGHTA, CDR2 FQGNSA. Trimming took 5 bases from V and 0 from J; bases not matched to a gene: 11. CDR3 size: 17 residues.

This chain links TRBV14 with TRBJ2-3; 7 nucleotides line up with TRBD1. J gave up 3 bases and V 4 bases, and 16 bases lay outside the gene matches. Germline lookup yields CDR1 SGHDN and CDR2 FVKESK. The CDR3 spans 18 residues. CDR3 sequence reads: CASSRETYRGSETDTQYF. As DNA, the CDR3 is TGTGCCAGCAGCCGCGAAACTTACAGGGGAAGCGAGACAGATACGCAGTATTTT.

This chain uses TRBV6-5 with TRBJ1-3; no clear D. V dropped 0 bases and J dropped 4 bases, with 10 bases sitting between them. The germline V gene encodes CDR1 MNHEY and CDR2 SVGAGI. CDR3 size: 15 residues. CDR3 loop: CASSYSSGFGNTIYF. DNA of the CDR3: TGTGCCAGCAGTTACTCGTCGGGATTCGGAAACACCATATATTTT.

This chain uses TRBV5-4 with TRBJ2-7; possibly TRBD2 for D (5 bases). The CDR3 spans 16 residues. The V and J ends lost 4 bases and 4 bases respectively, with 21 bases between them. Germline loops: CDR1 SGHNT, CDR2 YYREEE (reference sequence). As DNA, the CDR3 is TGTGCCAGCAGCGAGGGCCACGCCGTTAAAACATACGAGCAGTACTTC. Translation: CASSEGHAVKTYEQYF.

This clone was recorded once. V is TRBV3-1 (or the pseudogene TRBV3-2) and J is TRBJ1-1, with D uncertain. The CDR3 totals 13 residues. Germline V gene data show CDR1 as LGHDT and CDR2 as YNNKEL (reference sequence). The V and J ends lost 5 bases and 6 bases respectively, with 13 bases between them. DNA for the CDR3: TGTGCCAGCAGCGTGGCCGGGCCTTCTGAAGCTTTCTTT. Translation gives CASSVAGPSEAFF.

This chain links TRBV5-1 with TRBJ2-7; perhaps D is TRBD1 or TRBD2 (5 bases each). The germline V gene has CDR1 SGHRS and CDR2 YFSETQ. The CDR3 totals 15 residues. V was trimmed by 1 base and J by 5 bases, leaving 16 bases between them. This CDR3 reads CASSLTGTREDEQYF. The CDR3 DNA reads as TGCGCCAGCAGCTTGACCGGGACCAGAGAGGACGAGCAGTACTTC.